This record covers a single T cell receptor (beta chain). Looked up from germline, CDR1 is MNHEY and CDR2 is SVGAGI. V was pared by 0 bases and J by 1 base, with 3 bases of the junction left unmatched. This CDR3 comprises 16 residues. The sample is drawn from a study of blood T cell repertoires in COVID-19. The table came from immunoSEQ multiplex PCR; TCRdb's copy has only in-frame clones and leaves some out. The sample lists roughly 250,000 clones, about 80% occurring once. Sequences were obtained from peripheral blood. The clonotype was recovered from a man aged 50 to 59 with active or convalescent COVID-19. The chain links TRBV6-5 to TRBJ2-1, with TRBD1 matching over 7 bases. The CDR3 nucleotides are TGTGCCAGCAGTTACTCCGGGACAGCGTCCTACAATGAGCAGTTCTTC. Protein: CASSYSGTASYNEQFF.